These T cell receptor beta chains were read from a single sample in a study of OX40 agonist ivuxolimab in advanced cancers. The method was immunoSEQ multiplex PCR; TCRdb's version includes in-frame clones alone and lacks a portion of them. The data contain tens of thousands of clones, 84% of them singletons. This specimen was CD4+ or CD8+ T cells sorted from blood, taken in a trial of the OX40 agonist ivuxolimab. These receptors were collected from an adult with an advanced solid tumor such as melanoma, head and neck, liver or kidney cancer. Both conserved end residues are part of each CDR3. The order of the fields is V gene, J gene, clone size, CDR3 protein. The size entry is marked missing in some rows and otherwise reads once, few, many or a size class.

v_call: TRBV7-6
j_call: TRBJ2-2
clone_size: .
cdr3_aa: CASTSGTANTGELFF

v_call: TRBV7-2
j_call: TRBJ2-5
clone_size: .
cdr3_aa: CASSLERGLPYF

v_call: TRBV7-2
j_call: TRBJ1-5
clone_size: .
cdr3_aa: CASSLDSNQPQHF

v_call: TRBV7-3
j_call: TRBJ2-1
clone_size: .
cdr3_aa: CASSRGGPSYNEQFF

v_call: TRBV25-1
j_call: TRBJ2-3
clone_size: .
cdr3_aa: CASSELNPGATDTQYF

v_call: TRBV11-2
j_call: TRBJ1-1
clone_size: .
cdr3_aa: CASSRFTGGEDGAFF

v_call: TRBV27
j_call: TRBJ1-3
clone_size: .
cdr3_aa: CASSPRGQGRGNTIYF

v_call: TRBV2
j_call: TRBJ2-7
clone_size: .
cdr3_aa: CASRDRTIGREQYF

v_call: TRBV7-9
j_call: TRBJ1-6
clone_size: once
cdr3_aa: CASSFTGRNSPLHF

v_call: TRBV11-2
j_call: TRBJ1-1
clone_size: .
cdr3_aa: CASSLVRATEAFF

v_call: TRBV6-1
j_call: TRBJ1-3
clone_size: .
cdr3_aa: CASSPRGSSGNTIYF

v_call: TRBV7-6
j_call: TRBJ1-4
clone_size: .
cdr3_aa: CASSHPTGQGGEKLFF

v_call: TRBV6-6
j_call: TRBJ1-1
clone_size: .
cdr3_aa: CASSYGTGVGNTEAFF

v_call: TRBV2
j_call: TRBJ1-1
clone_size: once
cdr3_aa: CASRREQGRTEAFF

v_call: TRBV6-4
j_call: TRBJ2-2
clone_size: .
cdr3_aa: CASSPGQGNTGELFF

v_call: TRBV27
j_call: TRBJ1-5
clone_size: many
cdr3_aa: CASSLSRPTHQPQHF

v_call: TRBV29-1
j_call: TRBJ1-4
clone_size: .
cdr3_aa: CSVTRTGLNEKLFF

v_call: TRBV19
j_call: TRBJ2-6
clone_size: .
cdr3_aa: CASYGTGFGANVLTF

v_call: TRBV9
j_call: TRBJ2-3
clone_size: .
cdr3_aa: CASSPGGRDTQYF

v_call: TRBV19
j_call: TRBJ1-1
clone_size: .
cdr3_aa: CASSIDRQNTEAFF

v_call: TRBV9
j_call: TRBJ2-1
clone_size: once
cdr3_aa: CASSAPTLGASSYNEQFF

v_call: TRBV27
j_call: TRBJ2-3
clone_size: .
cdr3_aa: CASSLVGGRSTQYF

v_call: TRBV11-2
j_call: TRBJ2-5
clone_size: .
cdr3_aa: CASSWGGETQYF

v_call: TRBV4-3
j_call: TRBJ1-4
clone_size: .
cdr3_aa: CASSQDLLGRPTNEKLFF

v_call: TRBV30
j_call: TRBJ2-1
clone_size: .
cdr3_aa: CAWSAPVTESSYNEQFF

v_call: TRBV4-1
j_call: TRBJ2-7
clone_size: few
cdr3_aa: CASSVLGASYEQYF

v_call: TRBV30
j_call: TRBJ2-3
clone_size: .
cdr3_aa: CAWSVGAADEGDTQYF

v_call: TRBV5-1
j_call: TRBJ1-4
clone_size: .
cdr3_aa: CASSLNNEKLFF

v_call: TRBV7-9
j_call: TRBJ1-2
clone_size: .
cdr3_aa: CASSLTNGGRLF

v_call: TRBV28
j_call: TRBJ2-5
clone_size: .
cdr3_aa: CASSSLGLAGVETQYF

v_call: TRBV28
j_call: TRBJ1-6
clone_size: .
cdr3_aa: CASRYHNRNSPLHF

v_call: TRBV6-1
j_call: TRBJ2-7
clone_size: .
cdr3_aa: CASSGQRYEQYF

v_call: TRBV6-1
j_call: TRBJ2-7
clone_size: .
cdr3_aa: CASSEAALANPYEQYF

v_call: TRBV11-2
j_call: TRBJ1-2
clone_size: .
cdr3_aa: CASSLERQTSGYTF

v_call: TRBV27
j_call: TRBJ1-6
clone_size: .
cdr3_aa: CASRIRYRGYNSPLHF

v_call: TRBV7-2
j_call: TRBJ2-3
clone_size: .
cdr3_aa: CASSLGLGGGARDTQYF

v_call: TRBV29-1
j_call: TRBJ2-5
clone_size: .
cdr3_aa: CSVEKEMGETQYF

v_call: TRBV4-1
j_call: TRBJ2-1
clone_size: .
cdr3_aa: CASSQATSFSYNEQFF

v_call: TRBV5-4
j_call: TRBJ1-2
clone_size: .
cdr3_aa: CASSTGTVGIYGYTF

v_call: TRBV4-2
j_call: TRBJ1-2
clone_size: once
cdr3_aa: CASSAGAGQGYGYTF

v_call: TRBV7-8
j_call: TRBJ2-3
clone_size: .
cdr3_aa: CASSFARETDTQYF

v_call: TRBV28
j_call: TRBJ2-2
clone_size: few
cdr3_aa: CASSPGGGNTGELFF

v_call: TRBV5-1
j_call: TRBJ1-6
clone_size: .
cdr3_aa: CASSWGDLLSENSPLHF